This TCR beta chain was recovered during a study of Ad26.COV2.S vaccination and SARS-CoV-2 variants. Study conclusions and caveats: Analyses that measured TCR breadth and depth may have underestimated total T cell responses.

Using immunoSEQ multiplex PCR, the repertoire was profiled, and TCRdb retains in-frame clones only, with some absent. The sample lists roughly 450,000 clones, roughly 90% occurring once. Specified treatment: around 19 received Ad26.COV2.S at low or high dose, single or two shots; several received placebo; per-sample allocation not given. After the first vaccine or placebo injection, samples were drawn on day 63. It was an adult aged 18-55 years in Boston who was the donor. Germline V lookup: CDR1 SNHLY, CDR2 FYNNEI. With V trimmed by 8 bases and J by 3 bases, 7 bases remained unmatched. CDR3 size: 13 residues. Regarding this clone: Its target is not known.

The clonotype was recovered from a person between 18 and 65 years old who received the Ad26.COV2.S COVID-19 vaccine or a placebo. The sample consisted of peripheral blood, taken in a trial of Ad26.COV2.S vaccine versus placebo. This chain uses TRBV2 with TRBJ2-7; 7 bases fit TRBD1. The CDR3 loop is CASVRDRRYEQYF. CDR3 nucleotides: TGTGCCAGCGTAAGGGACAGACGCTACGAGCAGTACTTC.